These 18 T cell receptor beta chains were sequenced from one sample in a study of CD8 T cells in Susac syndrome. Random-hexamer reverse transcription was applied to about 0.5 to 1 ug RNA. Using its own MiXCR run on the immunoSEQ multiplex PCR reads, TCRdb lists one record per CDR3 protein. Here the sample spans about 300,000 distinct CDR3 sequences, approximately 85% being singletons. The sample was CD8+ T cells from PBMCs. The receptors stem from a human donor with multiple sclerosis.

This clonotype appeared a few times. The gene calls are TRBV20-1 and TRBJ2-1, with D perhaps TRBD1 (5 bases). This CDR3 has 14 residues. CDR1 and CDR2 from the germline V gene are DFQATT and SNEGSKA (reference sequence). Between the trimmed V and J ends, which lost 0 bases and 1 base, there was a span of 7 bases. CDR3 residues: CSARDRESYNEQFF. Here the CDR3 DNA reads TGCAGTGCTAGAGACAGGGAATCCTACAATGAGCAGTTCTTC.

The chain joins TRBV3-1 to TRBJ2-1; D might be TRBD1 or TRBD2, each matching 5 bases. Between the trimmed V and J ends, which lost 1 base and 6 bases, there was a span of 19 bases. The germline V gene encodes CDR1 LGHDT and CDR2 YNNKEL (reference sequence). The CDR3 sequence is 17 residues long. CDR3 sequence reads: CASSQGIGDPLANEQFF. CDR3 nucleotide sequence: TGTGCCAGCAGCCAAGGGATAGGGGACCCATTGGCCAATGAGCAGTTCTTC.

The rearrangement uses TRBV6-2 or TRBV6-3 and TRBJ1-1, with D tentatively TRBD1 (5 bases). Trimming removed 6 bases from V and 0 bases from J, with 14 bases in between. This CDR3 comprises 15 residues. Germline CDR1 is MNHEY and CDR2 is SVGEGT. The CDR3 coding sequence is TGTGCCAGCAGAGGGGTCCGAATACTGAACACTGAAGCTTTCTTT. Translation: CASRGVRILNTEAFF.

V gene TRBV5-5 combines with J gene TRBJ2-1; TRBD2 agrees at 8 bases. V shed 4 bases and J 2 bases; nucleotides not matched to a gene: 8. The length of the CDR3 is 16 residues. Germline assignment: CDR1 SGHKS and CDR2 YYEKEE (reference sequence). CDR3 residues: CASSLTWTSPYNEQFF. CDR3 DNA: TGTGCCAGCAGCCTCACGTGGACTAGCCCCTACAATGAGCAGTTCTTC.

The rearrangement links TRBV4-3 to TRBJ2-1; D is perhaps TRBD1 (7 bases). The germline V gene has CDR1 LGHNA and CDR2 YSLEER. V was shortened by 3 bases and J by 10 bases, with 25 bases between the two germline ends. The CDR3 length is 17 residues. CDR3 in amino acids: CASSHGGTAGFKREQFF. CDR3 nucleotide sequence: TGCGCCAGCAGCCATGGGGGGACAGCCGGATTTAAAAGAGAGCAGTTCTTC.

This chain uses TRBV27 with TRBJ1-1, with a tentative D call TRBD1 (6 bases). Germline CDR1 reads MNHEY; CDR2 reads SMNVEV (reference sequence). The CDR3 covers 17 residues. V lost 5 bases and J 1 base, leaving 20 bases between the germline ends. The CDR3 loop is CASSTWMSQGTNTEAFF. The CDR3 DNA follows: TGTGCCAGCAGTACGTGGATGTCACAGGGAACGAACACTGAAGCTTTCTTT.

This chain uses TRBV6-2 or TRBV6-3 with TRBJ2-1; D ambiguous. Germline CDR1 and CDR2: MNHEY and SVGEGT. The CDR3 contains 12 residues. V gave up 2 bases and J gave up 6 bases, with 5 bases separating them. This chain's CDR3 is CASSYGINEQFF. The CDR3 region has the DNA TGTGCCAGCAGTTACGGGATCAATGAGCAGTTCTTC.

This clonotype was counted only a few times. The J gene is TRBJ2-7, the V gene TRBV5-1; 9 nucleotides line up with TRBD1. Germline CDR1 reads SGHRS; CDR2 reads YFSETQ. J gave up 4 bases and V 5 bases, and 7 bases lay outside the gene matches. The CDR3 has 14 residues. In DNA, the CDR3 is TGCGCCAGCAGACCCGTACAGGGGGCGTACGAGCAGTACTTC. Protein product: CASRPVQGAYEQYF.

The chain recombines TRBV18 with TRBJ2-1; D gene unclear. Germline CDR1 reads KGHSH; CDR2 reads LQKENI. V lost 2 bases to trimming and J lost 8 bases, with 4 bases between them. The CDR3 totals 11 residues. This CDR3 is CASSPFDEQFF. The CDR3 DNA reads as TGTGCCAGCTCACCATTCGATGAGCAGTTCTTC.

This chain uses TRBV20-1 with TRBJ1-2, with unresolved D. From germline, CDR1 is DFQATT and CDR2 SNEGSKA (reference sequence). There are 14 residues in the CDR3. The V gene lost 0 bases and the J gene lost 8 bases, with 16 bases spanning the gap. Here the CDR3 reads CSAREGWTLAGYTF. CDR3 DNA sequence: TGCAGTGCTAGAGAGGGGTGGACCCTAGCCGGCTACACCTTC.

The chain links TRBV11-2 to TRBJ2-6, with TRBD1 matching over 11 bases. CDR3 size: 18 residues. Germline V lookup: CDR1 SGHAT, CDR2 FQNNGV. After removal of 4 bases from V and 4 bases from J, the junction contained 9 bases not matched to a gene. For the CDR3, the DNA is TGTGCCAGCAGCTCCTTAGGGACAGGGGGTTTGGGGGCCAACGTCCTGACTTTC. Its protein is CASSSLGTGGLGANVLTF.

The chain links TRBV10-3 to TRBJ1-1; D is perhaps TRBD1 (6 bases). The CDR3 sequence is 12 residues long. V lost 2 bases to trimming and J lost 8 bases, with 9 bases between them. The germline V gene encodes CDR1 ENHRY and CDR2 SYGVKD. The DNA for the CDR3 is TGTGCCATCAGTGAGCCGACAGGAGAAGCTTTCTTT. Its translation: CAISEPTGEAFF.

V gene TRBV27 combines with J gene TRBJ2-7; D gene unclear. CDR1 and CDR2 (germline): MNHEY, SMNVEV (reference sequence). There are 14 residues in the CDR3. V was trimmed by 3 bases and J by 6 bases, leaving 15 bases between them. CDR3 residues: CASSFLSLRVEQYF. The CDR3, as DNA: TGTGCCAGCAGTTTCCTGTCCCTTCGGGTCGAGCAGTACTTC.

The rearrangement joins TRBV7-8 to TRBJ2-1; D not resolved. CDR3 length: 15 residues. Germline V gene data show CDR1 as SGHVS and CDR2 as FQNEAQ. Deletions cut 9 bases from V and 0 bases from J, with 15 bases between. CDR3: CASTPARASYNEQFF. The CDR3 DNA follows: TGTGCCAGTACCCCAGCGAGAGCCTCCTACAATGAGCAGTTCTTC.

The chain couples TRBV3-1 to TRBJ1-6, with D possibly TRBD1 on 5 matching bases. The CDR3 extends over 14 amino acids. CDR1 is LGHDT and CDR2 is YNNKEL in the germline V gene (reference sequence). The V end was cut by 0 bases, the J end by 8 bases, with 8 bases between. This chain's CDR3 is CASSQDKGYSPLHF. As DNA, the CDR3 is TGTGCCAGCAGCCAAGATAAGGGGTATTCACCCCTCCACTTT.

This rearrangement joins TRBV4-1 to TRBJ2-2; 14 positions agree with TRBD2. The V and J ends lost 8 bases and 4 bases, in that order; junction bases with no gene match: 6. The CDR3 runs to 16 residues. Germline CDR1 reads MGHRA; CDR2 reads YSYEKL. For the CDR3, the DNA is TGCGCCAGCTCGGGACTAGCGGGAGACGGCACCGGGGAGCTGTTTTTT. Translation: CASSGLAGDGTGELFF.

This clonotype has a handful of counts. V usage is TRBV20-1 and J usage is TRBJ2-7; 7 nucleotides align to TRBD1. The CDR3 is 13 amino acids. J was trimmed by 3 bases and V by 6 bases; bases with no gene match: 8. Germline CDR1 is DFQATT and CDR2 is SNEGSKA (reference sequence). CDR3 coding DNA: TGCAGTGCCCCAGGGACAGCTAGCTACGAGCAGTACTTC. Its translation is CSAPGTASYEQYF.

This clonotype was detected only once. This sequence joins TRBV9 and TRBJ2-7, with 8 bases fitting TRBD1. The CDR3 is made up of 15 amino acids. Trimming at V came to 5 bases and at J to 2 bases, leaving 9 bases not matched to a gene. Germline V CDR1 and CDR2: SGDLS, YYNGEE. CDR3 amino acids: CASRGPGTGTYEQYF. DNA for the CDR3: TGTGCCAGCAGAGGCCCCGGGACAGGAACCTACGAGCAGTACTTC. The whole variable domain, remainder taken from reference TRBV9 and TRBJ2-7, is DSGVTQTPKHLITATGQRVTLRCSPRSGDLSVYWYQQSLDQGLQFLIQYYNGEERAKGNILERFSAQQFPDLHSELNLSSLELGDSALYFCASRGPGTGTYEQYFGPGTRLTVT.